Shown below are 31 T cell receptor beta chains from a single sample sequenced in a study of blood T cell repertoires in COVID-19. TCRdb keeps only in-frame clones here, not all; method: immunoSEQ multiplex PCR. Counted here are fewer than 300,000 clones, approximately 82% occurring once; the ten biggest clones make up roughly 3.1%. Sequences were obtained from peripheral blood. The receptors were sampled from a woman younger than 30 with acute or convalescent COVID-19.

The CDR3 reads CAWNIKGHQDRGGGSPLHF. The CDR3 DNA follows: TGTGCCTGGAACATTAAAGGCCATCAGGACAGGGGTGGCGGTTCACCCCTCCACTTT. The chain employs TRBV30 and TRBJ1-6, with TRBD1 matching over 9 bases. This CDR3 is 19 amino acids long. Germline CDR1 reads GTSNPN; CDR2 reads SVGIG (reference sequence). Trimming at V came to 4 bases and at J to 9 bases, leaving 22 bases not matched to a gene.

The gene calls are TRBV29-1 and TRBJ2-3; the match to TRBD1 covers 11 bases. This CDR3 spans 14 amino acids. J lost 2 bases, V lost 6 bases, and 4 bases had no gene match. Germline values: CDR1 SQVTM, CDR2 ANQGSEA. The CDR3 spells CSVGQGASTDTQYF. Here the CDR3 DNA reads TGCAGCGTCGGACAGGGGGCGTCCACAGATACGCAGTATTTT.

This clone was detected only once. J is TRBJ2-2 and V is TRBV7-2; D possibly corresponds to TRBD1 (7 bases). The germline gives CDR1 SGHTA, CDR2 FQGNSA. V was trimmed by 2 bases and J by 2 bases, leaving 15 bases between them. This CDR3 is 17 amino acids long. CDR3 loop: CASSLHVQGGNTGELFF. CDR3 in DNA: TGTGCCAGCAGCTTACATGTGCAGGGGGGAAACACCGGGGAGCTGTTTTTT.

The rearrangement uses TRBV7-9 and TRBJ1-5; D remains unclear. The germline V and J ends were trimmed by 1 base and 7 bases, with 8 bases remaining between them. Per the germline V gene, CDR1 is SEHNR and CDR2 is FQNEAQ (reference sequence). The CDR3 is 13 residues long. The CDR3: CASSLEQSQPQHF. The CDR3 nucleotides are TGTGCCAGCAGCTTAGAGCAATCCCAGCCCCAGCATTTT. Combining the CDR3 with reference TRBV7-9 and TRBJ1-5 gives the whole variable domain DTGVSQNPRHKITKRGQNVTFRCDPISEHNRLYWYRQTLGQGPEFLTYFQNEAQLEKSRLLSDRFSAERPKGSFSTLEIQRTEQGDSAMYLCASSLEQSQPQHFGDGTRLSIL.

The chain has TRBV6-2 or TRBV6-3 and TRBJ1-2; the match to TRBD1 covers 8 bases. The V gene's germline CDR1 is MNHEY and CDR2 SVGEGT. There are 17 residues in the CDR3. Trimming at V came to 0 bases and at J to 4 bases, leaving 10 bases not matched to a gene. CDR3 in amino acids: CASSYSNRGDLFYGYTF. In DNA form, the CDR3 reads TGTGCCAGCAGTTACTCGAACAGGGGGGACCTTTTCTATGGCTACACCTTC.

This clone was picked up a small number of times. The V and J genes are TRBV13 and TRBJ1-6; 10 nucleotides line up with TRBD1. The J segment lost 7 bases and the V segment lost 1 base, leaving 4 bases of the junction unmatched. Germline V CDR1 and CDR2: PRHDT, FYEKMQ (reference sequence). CDR3 size: 16 residues. Here the CDR3 DNA reads TGTGCCAGCAGCTTAGTGACAGGGGGCCCGAATTCACCCCTCCACTTT. Translated: CASSLVTGGPNSPLHF.

The rearrangement joins TRBV6-5 to TRBJ2-7; D is ambiguous. The germline V gene has CDR1 MNHEY and CDR2 SVGAGI. Trimming left V 2 bases short and J 4 bases short, with 9 bases between. The CDR3 spans 13 residues. CDR3: CASSYDIQYEQYF. DNA for the CDR3: TGTGCCAGCAGTTACGACATCCAATACGAGCAGTACTTC.

The rearrangement links TRBV27 to TRBJ2-7, with D possibly TRBD2 on 5 matching bases. Germline values: CDR1 MNHEY, CDR2 SMNVEV (reference sequence). V gave up 7 bases and J gave up 2 bases, with 15 bases separating them. The CDR3 is 14 residues long. As DNA, the CDR3 is TGTGCCAGCAATTCCGTAACTAGTCCCTACGAGCAGTACTTC. Amino acid sequence: CASNSVTSPYEQYF.

The J gene is TRBJ2-7, the V gene TRBV3-1 (or the pseudogene TRBV3-2); TRBD1 agrees at 8 bases. The CDR3 is 15 residues long. With V trimmed by 4 bases and J by 6 bases, 11 bases remained unmatched. In germline, CDR1 is LGHDT, CDR2 YNNKEL (reference sequence). The CDR3 region has the DNA TGTGCCAGCAGCCTTAAGACAGGGGTGGGTTCCGAGCAGTACTTC. This gives the protein CASSLKTGVGSEQYF.

The chain carries TRBV6-2 or TRBV6-3 and TRBJ1-5, with D possibly being TRBD1 (5 bases). Trimming cost V 2 bases and J 4 bases, with 9 bases left between them. The CDR3 is made up of 14 amino acids. The germline CDR1 and CDR2 sequences are MNHEY and SVGEGT. CDR3 region: CASSYGGGNQPQHF. CDR3 in DNA: TGTGCCAGCAGTTACGGGGGAGGGAATCAGCCCCAGCATTTT.

The chain combines TRBV7-3 with TRBJ2-1; 14 nucleotides align to TRBD2. Germline V lookup: CDR1 SGHTA, CDR2 FQGTGA. The CDR3 contains 17 residues. V gave up 5 bases and J gave up 2 bases; unmatched junction bases: 5. The CDR3 loop reads CASSLGTSGSPYNEQFF. The CDR3 nucleotides read TGTGCCAGCAGCCTTGGGACTAGCGGGAGCCCCTACAATGAGCAGTTCTTC.

The V gene is TRBV19, the J gene TRBJ2-1; D unclear. Germline CDR1 LNHDA, CDR2 SQIVND (reference sequence). V was pared by 6 bases and J by 0 bases, with 9 bases between. The CDR3 length is 14 residues. This CDR3 reads CASSGSSSYNEQFF. The CDR3 DNA is TGTGCCAGTAGCGGGTCTAGCTCCTACAATGAGCAGTTCTTC.

This chain joins TRBV6-5 and TRBJ2-7, with TRBD1 identical over 9 bases. V was clipped by 7 bases and J by 2 bases; unmatched bases: 6. This CDR3 has 14 residues. The germline gives CDR1 MNHEY, CDR2 SVGAGI. CDR3 sequence (DNA): TGTGCCAGCAAGGACCGGGACAGGGCCTACGAGCAGTACTTC. Residues: CASKDRDRAYEQYF.

The chain carries TRBV7-6 and TRBJ1-4; weak D call: TRBD1 (6 bases). V lost 6 bases and J lost 2, with 13 bases in between. The CDR3 runs 15 residues. Germline loops: CDR1 SGHVS, CDR2 FNYEAQ. The CDR3 loop is CASSRTGSTNEKLFF. CDR3 DNA sequence: TGTGCCAGCAGTCGAACAGGGTCTACTAATGAAAAACTGTTTTTT.

The gene calls are TRBV11-1 and TRBJ2-1, with a tentative D call TRBD2 (7 bases). Trimming took 2 bases from V and 7 from J, leaving 12 bases between them. Germline-derived CDR1 and CDR2 are SGHAT and FQDESV (reference sequence). The CDR3 loop spans 14 amino acids. Here the CDR3 DNA reads TGTGCCAGCAGCTTACGACGGGGGGCTAATGAGCAGTTCTTC. Translation: CASSLRRGANEQFF.

This clone was seen a single time. The chain employs TRBV6-6 and TRBJ1-5; D remains ambiguous. There are 13 residues in the CDR3. Germline V lookup: CDR1 MNHNY, CDR2 SVGAGI (reference sequence). V was pared by 5 bases and J by 1 base, with 6 bases between. The CDR3 nucleotides read TGTGCCAGCAGTCCACAGAGCAATCAGCCCCAGCATTTT. As protein: CASSPQSNQPQHF.

The gene calls are TRBV5-6 and TRBJ2-2; maybe TRBD1 (5 bases). V lost 2 bases, J lost 6 bases, and 8 bases lay in between. Germline V gene data show CDR1 as SGHDT and CDR2 as YYEEEE. The CDR3 consists of 13 residues. The CDR3 DNA reads TGTGCCAGCAGCTTCCAAGGGGCCGGGGAGCTGTTTTTT. The encoded protein is CASSFQGAGELFF.

There are a few counts of this clone. The chain is built from TRBV7-2 and TRBJ2-1; possibly TRBD2 for D (6 bases). Germline values: CDR1 SGHTA, CDR2 FQGNSA. The CDR3 is 15 residues long. Trimming took off 5 bases at V and 3 bases at J, with 14 bases between the two ends. The CDR3 protein is CASSLTAGGYNEQFF. Written as DNA, the CDR3 is TGTGCCAGCAGCCTAACTGCCGGGGGCTACAATGAGCAGTTCTTC. The full variable domain, rest sourced from reference TRBV7-2 and TRBJ2-1, is GAGVSQSPSNKVTEKGKDVELRCDPISGHTALYWYRQSLGQGLEFLIYFQGNSAPDKSGLPSDRFSAERTGGSVSTLTIQRTQQEDSAVYLCASSLTAGGYNEQFFGPGTRLTVL.

The CDR3, as DNA: TGTGCCAGTACCCCATCCCGACAGGGAAACTACGAGCAGTACTTC. Translation gives CASTPSRQGNYEQYF. V is TRBV19 and J is TRBJ2-7, with 7 bases that match TRBD1. The germline V gene has CDR1 LNHDA and CDR2 SQIVND (reference sequence). V shed 7 bases and J 3 bases; nucleotides not matched to a gene: 12. The CDR3 is made up of 15 amino acids.

This chain uses TRBV15 with TRBJ1-4; 7 nucleotides line up with TRBD1. The J segment lost 4 bases and the V segment lost 3 bases, leaving 5 bases of the junction unmatched. The CDR3 spans 15 residues. Germline lookup yields CDR1 LNHNV and CDR2 YYDKDF (reference sequence). Written as DNA, the CDR3 is TGTGCCACCAGCAGGGGGGACAGAGATAATGAAAAACTGTTTTTT. It translates to CATSRGDRDNEKLFF.

Worth noting for this clone: Additional DNA sequences in this sample encode the identical CDR3. This chain uses TRBV28 with TRBJ2-7; 9 bases fit TRBD1. Per the germline V gene, CDR1 is MDHEN and CDR2 is SYDVKM. V was clipped by 6 bases and J by 1 base; unmatched bases: 4. CDR3 length: 14 amino acids. Here the CDR3 reads CASRRTGDSYEQYF. The CDR3 DNA reads as TGTGCCAGCAGACGGACAGGGGATTCCTACGAGCAGTACTTC.

The V and J genes are TRBV4-3 and TRBJ1-2; TRBD1 is a possible D gene (5 bases). The CDR3 contains 15 residues. Germline CDR1 and CDR2: LGHNA and YSLEER. V was cut by 2 bases and J by 4 bases, with 14 bases left in between. The CDR3 protein is CASSQQSQGAYGYTF. For the CDR3, the DNA is TGCGCCAGCAGCCAACAAAGCCAGGGCGCCTATGGCTACACCTTC.

The chain is built from TRBV15 and TRBJ1-2; D is undetermined. CDR3 size: 18 residues. With 0 bases removed from V and 0 bases from J, the gap between germline ends came to 17 bases. CDR1 and CDR2 (germline): LNHNV, YYDKDF (reference sequence). CDR3 DNA sequence: TGTGCCACCAGCAGAGATGCGGAGTTGACGGTTACTAACTATGGCTACACCTTC. Translating gives CATSRDAELTVTNYGYTF.

The chain has TRBV9 and TRBJ2-1; 12 nucleotides match TRBD2. V was pared by 4 bases and J by 5 bases, with 10 bases of the junction left unmatched. The CDR3 has 17 residues. In germline, CDR1 is SGDLS, CDR2 YYNGEE. The CDR3 DNA sequence: TGTGCCAGCAGCCTTTCCCCGACTAGCGGGGGTAACAATGAGCAGTTCTTC. This codes for CASSLSPTSGGNNEQFF.

This clone was observed many times. The V and J genes are TRBV7-6 and TRBJ2-2; the D gene is possibly TRBD2 (5 bases). Trimming stripped 7 bases from V and 1 base from J, with 16 bases between. Germline CDR1 reads SGHVS; CDR2 reads FNYEAQ. The length of the CDR3 is 16 residues. CDR3 sequence (DNA): TGTGCCAGCAAGGGATACGGGGAATTGAACACCGGGGAGCTGTTTTTT. Its translation: CASKGYGELNTGELFF.

The rearrangement links TRBV29-1 to TRBJ1-2; D call uncertain. Germline V gives CDR1 SQVTM, CDR2 ANQGSEA. The V end lost 6 bases, the J end lost 3 bases, and 14 bases lay between the germline ends. CDR3 length: 13 residues. The CDR3 spells CSVTHVGDYGYTF. The CDR3 coding sequence is TGCAGCGTCACCCACGTCGGGGACTATGGCTACACCTTC.

The chain combines TRBV7-2 with TRBJ2-1; 8 bases map to TRBD1. Germline trimming cut 5 bases from V and 8 bases from J; bases unmatched to any gene: 8. Looked up from germline, CDR1 is SGHTA and CDR2 is FQGNSA. The CDR3 contains 14 residues. In nucleotides, the CDR3 is TGTGCCAGCAGCAAGGACAGGGTGAAGTATGAGCAGTTCTTC. This codes for CASSKDRVKYEQFF.

The count of this clone is one. V is TRBV5-1 and J is TRBJ1-1; D is unresolved. V gave up 0 bases and J gave up 4 bases, with 10 bases separating them. The CDR3 consists of 14 residues. Germline CDR1 and CDR2: SGHRS and YFSETQ. In DNA form, the CDR3 reads TGCGCCAGCAGCTTGGGGGCAGCATTCACTGAAGCTTTCTTT. It codes for CASSLGAAFTEAFF.

The rearrangement uses TRBV2 and TRBJ1-1; D is undetermined. The germline CDR1 and CDR2 sequences are SNHLY and FYNNEI. Trimming left V 4 bases short and J 10 bases short, with 13 bases between. The CDR3 totals 12 residues. CDR3 bases: TGTGCCAGCAGTGCCAGTCTTTCTGGAGCTTTCTTT. As protein: CASSASLSGAFF.

The chain is built from TRBV20-1 and TRBJ2-7; D may be TRBD2 (5 bases). Germline CDR1 DFQATT, CDR2 SNEGSKA (reference sequence). V was trimmed by 3 bases and J by 2 bases, leaving 14 bases between them. CDR3 length equals 14 residues. The CDR3 sequence is CSASHVEETYEQYF. The CDR3, as DNA: TGCAGTGCTAGTCATGTGGAGGAGACCTACGAGCAGTACTTC.

This chain joins TRBV3-1 (or the pseudogene TRBV3-2) and TRBJ2-1; tentative D call: TRBD2 (5 bases). V lost 2 bases, J lost 3 bases, and 8 bases lay in between. CDR1 and CDR2 (germline): LGHDT, YNNKEL (reference sequence). This CDR3 is 14 amino acids long. The CDR3 DNA follows: TGTGCCAGCAGCCAATTCGGGAACTACAATGAGCAGTTCTTC. It yields the protein CASSQFGNYNEQFF.